The 10 T cell receptor beta chains below all came from one sample that was sequenced in a study of blood T cell repertoires in COVID-19. Sequencing used immunoSEQ multiplex PCR; TCRdb keeps in-frame clones, though not all of them. Of 130,000 or so clones listed, approximately 84% are singletons. Sequenced: peripheral blood. Receptors were obtained from a woman aged 50 to 60 who had recovered from COVID-19.

This clone was detected a few times. The chain couples TRBV4-1 to TRBJ1-1; 9 nucleotides align to TRBD1. The junction had 1 base not matched to a gene; V was cut back by 4 bases and J by 1 base. CDR1 is MGHRA and CDR2 is YSYEKL in the germline V gene. The CDR3 consists of 14 residues. The CDR3 DNA reads TGCGCCAGCAGCCTGGGACAGGGGAACACTGAAGCTTTCTTT. It codes for CASSLGQGNTEAFF.

For this clone: Other DNA sequences in the sample encode the same CDR3. The V gene is TRBV3-1 (or the pseudogene TRBV3-2), the J gene TRBJ1-2; D is uncertain. The V end was cut by 3 bases, the J end by 1 base, with 9 bases between. The CDR3 has 14 amino acids. Germline values: CDR1 LGHDT, CDR2 YNNKEL (reference sequence). CDR3: CASSHREGNYGYTF. In nucleotides, the CDR3 is TGTGCCAGCAGCCACCGAGAGGGTAACTATGGCTACACCTTC.

The chain couples TRBV27 to TRBJ2-1; 7 bases map to TRBD2. Germline values: CDR1 MNHEY, CDR2 SMNVEV (reference sequence). V lost 2 bases, J lost 6 bases, and 4 bases stayed unmatched. The CDR3 runs to 14 residues. The CDR3 sequence is CASSLGRGPNEQFF. DNA of the CDR3: TGTGCCAGCAGTTTAGGGAGGGGTCCCAATGAGCAGTTCTTC.

The gene calls are TRBV6-5 and TRBJ1-2; 7 bases are a match to TRBD1. J lost 9 bases, V lost 4 bases, and 11 bases had no gene match. The germline gives CDR1 MNHEY, CDR2 SVGAGI. The CDR3 has 14 residues. As DNA, the CDR3 is TGTGCCAGCAGTTCCGACAGGGCCCTCGGGAGCTACACCTTC. This codes for CASSSDRALGSYTF.

V and J are TRBV4-1 and TRBJ2-1, with 9 bases identical to TRBD2. V was pared by 0 bases and J by 9 bases, with 9 bases of the junction left unmatched. The CDR3 covers 16 residues. Germline V gene lookup returns CDR1 MGHRA and CDR2 YSYEKL. The CDR3: CASSQDRLAGVPEQFF. CDR3 nucleotide sequence: TGCGCCAGCAGCCAAGATCGATTAGCGGGAGTACCTGAGCAGTTCTTC.

V gene TRBV9 combines with J gene TRBJ2-7, with 9 nucleotides matching TRBD2. There are 20 residues in the CDR3. The trim removed 3 bases at V and 1 base at J, leaving 20 bases unmatched. Germline V gene data show CDR1 as SGDLS and CDR2 as YYNGEE. CDR3: CASSAYKPGLAQPASYEQYF. The CDR3 nucleotides read TGTGCCAGCAGCGCCTACAAGCCGGGACTAGCCCAACCTGCGTCCTACGAGCAGTACTTC.

The V gene is TRBV27, the J gene TRBJ2-3, with 14 bases matching TRBD2. The CDR3 runs 18 residues. CDR1 MNHEY and CDR2 SMNVEV come from the germline V gene (reference sequence). V lost 6 bases, J lost 1 base, and 9 bases stayed unmatched. CDR3 sequence (DNA): TGTGCCAGCAGACCCAGACTAGCGGGAGGGAGGGGCACAGATACGCAGTATTTT. Translated: CASRPRLAGGRGTDTQYF.

The chain has TRBV7-2 and TRBJ2-7, with 7 bases identical to TRBD2. The CDR3 runs 15 residues. V was pared by 1 base and J by 4 bases, with 7 bases of the junction left unmatched. Germline assignment: CDR1 SGHTA and CDR2 FQGNSA. The CDR3 nucleotides are TGTGCCAGCAGCTTAGAAGCGGGATGGGCTTACGAGCAGTACTTC. Residues: CASSLEAGWAYEQYF.

This clone appeared a few times. The chain links TRBV7-6 to TRBJ1-5; 7 positions agree with TRBD1. With 1 base clipped from V and 4 bases from J, the junction kept 16 bases outside the gene matches. Germline V gives CDR1 SGHVS, CDR2 FNYEAQ. The CDR3 totals 19 residues. CDR3 sequence reads: CASSLVPWAPGGLNQPQHF. The CDR3 DNA reads TGTGCCAGCAGCTTAGTACCGTGGGCACCAGGGGGGCTAAATCAGCCCCAGCATTTT.

The table lists this clone with a count of one. The CDR3 DNA is TGTGCCAGCAGCCAATCGGAAACTAGCGGGGGTAAAGAGACCCAGTACTTC. This sequence encodes CASSQSETSGGKETQYF. The chain uses TRBV16 and TRBJ2-5; 11 bases map to TRBD2. Per the germline V gene, CDR1 is KGHSY and CDR2 is FQNENV. The CDR3 sequence is 17 residues long. With 0 bases clipped from V and 3 bases from J, the junction kept 6 bases outside the gene matches.